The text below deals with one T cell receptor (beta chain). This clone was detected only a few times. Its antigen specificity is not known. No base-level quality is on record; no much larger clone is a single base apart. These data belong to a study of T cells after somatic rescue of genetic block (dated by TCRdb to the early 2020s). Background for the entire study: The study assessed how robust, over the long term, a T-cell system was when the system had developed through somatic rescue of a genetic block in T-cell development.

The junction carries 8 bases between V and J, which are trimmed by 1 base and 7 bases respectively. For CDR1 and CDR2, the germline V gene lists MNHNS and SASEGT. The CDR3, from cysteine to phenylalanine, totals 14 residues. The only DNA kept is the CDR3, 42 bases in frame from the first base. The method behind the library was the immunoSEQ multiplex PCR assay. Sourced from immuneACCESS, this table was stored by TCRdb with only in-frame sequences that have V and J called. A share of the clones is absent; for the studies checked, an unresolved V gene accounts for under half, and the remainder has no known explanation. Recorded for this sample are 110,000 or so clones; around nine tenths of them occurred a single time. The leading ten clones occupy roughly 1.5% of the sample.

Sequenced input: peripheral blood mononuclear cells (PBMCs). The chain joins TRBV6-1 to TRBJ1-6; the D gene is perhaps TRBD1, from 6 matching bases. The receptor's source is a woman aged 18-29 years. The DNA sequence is TGTGCCAGCAGTGAAGGGACAGAAAATTCACCCCTCCACTTT. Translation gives CASSEGTENSPLHF.